This TCR beta chain was identified in a study of long-term antiretroviral therapy in people with HIV. Study-wide results and limits: Although diversity increased after ART, it remained lower than in transplant donor controls. Whichever time point was examined, clones expanded before ART dominated the repertoire.

Remarks on this clone: Its antigen remains unknown.

This was the immunoSEQ v3.0 assay at survey level. Data came from immunoSEQ multiplex PCR; TCRdb stores just in-frame clones and leaves some out. The data hold around 31,000 clones, with 70% to 90% observed a single time. This CDR3 spans 15 amino acids. This chain connects TRBV21-1 to TRBJ2-7; TRBD2 was called by the table and not checked on the DNA. TRBV21-1 is an annotated pseudogene. The sequenced sample was unsorted PBMCs, obtained 0.8 years before starting antiretroviral therapy. The clonotype was recovered from a man between 18 and 29 years old with HIV. The CDR3 coding sequence is TGTGCCAGCAGCAAAGGACGGGACTTTTCCTACGAGCAGTACTTC. It is translated as CASSKGRDFSYEQYF.